Reported below is one T cell receptor (beta chain). Membership in each cohort depended on participant-reported clinical history. Authors' data handling: Reference gene primer amplification gave nucleated cell count estimates. Using immunoSEQ multiplex PCR, the repertoire was profiled, and TCRdb retains in-frame clones only, with some absent. That table supplies the V and J calls and clone size; D and trimming were determined from the DNA. The sample yields under 300,000 clones, about 88% seen once. The entry originates in a study of blood T cell repertoires in COVID-19. V gave up 6 bases and J gave up 6 bases, with 13 bases separating them. The CDR3 has 13 residues.

The V and J genes are TRBV12-3 or TRBV12-4 and TRBJ2-3; D not resolved. The receptor was derived from an older woman in a cohort exposed to, infected with or recovered from COVID-19 (not recorded which). Source material: PBMCs or T cells enriched from blood (not recorded which). In DNA, the CDR3 is TGTGCCAGCAGCCGCACTACCCCGGATACGCAGTATTTT. Its translation: CASSRTTPDTQYF.